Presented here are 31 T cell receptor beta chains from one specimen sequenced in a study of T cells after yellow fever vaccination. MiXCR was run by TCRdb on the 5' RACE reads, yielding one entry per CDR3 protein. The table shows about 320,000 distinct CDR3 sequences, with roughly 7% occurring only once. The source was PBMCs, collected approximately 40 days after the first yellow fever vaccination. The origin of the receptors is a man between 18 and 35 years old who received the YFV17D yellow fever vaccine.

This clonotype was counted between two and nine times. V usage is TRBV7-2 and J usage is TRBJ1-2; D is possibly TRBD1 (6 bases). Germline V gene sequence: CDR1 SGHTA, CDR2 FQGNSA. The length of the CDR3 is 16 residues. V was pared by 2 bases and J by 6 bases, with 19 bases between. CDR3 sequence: CASSLHSRGGGNGYTF. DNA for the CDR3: TGTGCCAGCAGCTTACACTCGCGGGGGGGCGGGAATGGCTACACCTTC.

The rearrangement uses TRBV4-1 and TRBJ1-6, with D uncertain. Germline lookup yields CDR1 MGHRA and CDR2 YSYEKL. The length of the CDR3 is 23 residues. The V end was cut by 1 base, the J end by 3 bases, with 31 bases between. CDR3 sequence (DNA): TGCGCCAGCAGCCAAGTTCGCGGTGGAGCAGGTTTGGACTCTCTCGGCTATAATTCACCCCTCCACTTT. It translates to CASSQVRGGAGLDSLGYNSPLHF.

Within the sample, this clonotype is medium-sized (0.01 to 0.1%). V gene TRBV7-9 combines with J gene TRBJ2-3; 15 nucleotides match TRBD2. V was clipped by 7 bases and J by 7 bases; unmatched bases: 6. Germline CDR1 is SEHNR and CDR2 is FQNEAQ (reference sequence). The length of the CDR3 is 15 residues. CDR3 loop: CASTLGTSGRHTQYF. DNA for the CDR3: TGTGCCAGCACCTTGGGGACTAGCGGGAGGCATACGCAGTATTTT.

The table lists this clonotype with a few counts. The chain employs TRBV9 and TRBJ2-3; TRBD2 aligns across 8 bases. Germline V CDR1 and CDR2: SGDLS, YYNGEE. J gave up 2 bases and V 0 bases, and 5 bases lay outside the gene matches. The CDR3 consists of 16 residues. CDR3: CASSVGAGDSTDTQYF. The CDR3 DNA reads TGTGCCAGCAGCGTAGGAGCGGGGGACTCCACAGATACGCAGTATTTT.

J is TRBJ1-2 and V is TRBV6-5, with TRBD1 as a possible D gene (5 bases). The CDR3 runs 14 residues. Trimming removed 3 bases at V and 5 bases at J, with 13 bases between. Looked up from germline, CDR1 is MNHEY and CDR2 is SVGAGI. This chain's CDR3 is CASSYTVRAYGYTF. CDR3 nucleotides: TGTGCCAGCAGTTATACGGTCAGGGCATATGGCTACACCTTC.

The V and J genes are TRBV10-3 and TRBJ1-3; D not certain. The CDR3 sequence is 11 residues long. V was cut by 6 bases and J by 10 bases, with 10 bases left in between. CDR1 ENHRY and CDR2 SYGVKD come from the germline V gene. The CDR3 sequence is CAISPSRTIYF. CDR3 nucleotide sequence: TGTGCCATCAGCCCGTCTCGTACCATATATTTT.

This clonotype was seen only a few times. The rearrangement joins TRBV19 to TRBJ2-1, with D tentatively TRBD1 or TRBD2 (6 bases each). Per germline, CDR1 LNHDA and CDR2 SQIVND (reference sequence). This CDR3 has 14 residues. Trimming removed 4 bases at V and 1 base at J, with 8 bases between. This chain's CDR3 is CASSKGGSYNEQFF. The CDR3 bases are TGTGCCAGTAGTAAGGGGGGATCCTACAATGAGCAGTTCTTC.

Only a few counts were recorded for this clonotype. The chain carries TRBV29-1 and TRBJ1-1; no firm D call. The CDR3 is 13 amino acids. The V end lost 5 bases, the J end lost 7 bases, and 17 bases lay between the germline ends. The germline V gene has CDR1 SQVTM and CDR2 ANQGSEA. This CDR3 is CSVLIPATHEAFF. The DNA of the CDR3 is TGCAGCGTTTTGATCCCTGCGACCCATGAAGCTTTCTTT.

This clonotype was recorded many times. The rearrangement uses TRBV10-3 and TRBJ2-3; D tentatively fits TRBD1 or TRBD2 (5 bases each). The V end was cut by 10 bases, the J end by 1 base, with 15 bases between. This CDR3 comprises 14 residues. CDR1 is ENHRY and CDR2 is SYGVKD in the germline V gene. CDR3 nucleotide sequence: TGTGCCAGCCGGGACGATTCCCGCACAGATACGCAGTATTTT. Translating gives CASRDDSRTDTQYF.

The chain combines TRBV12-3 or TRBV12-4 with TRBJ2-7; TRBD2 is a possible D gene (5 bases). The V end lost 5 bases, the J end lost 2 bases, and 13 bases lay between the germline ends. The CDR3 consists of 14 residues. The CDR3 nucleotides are TGTGCCAGCAGTCAAGCGGACGGGCCCTACGAGCAGTACTTC. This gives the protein CASSQADGPYEQYF.

The CDR3 DNA reads TGTGCCAGCAGCGTTACTATACTGCTGGACAATGAGCAGTTCTTC. This encodes CASSVTILLDNEQFF. The rearrangement joins TRBV9 to TRBJ2-1; D call uncertain. The CDR3 is 15 residues long. Germline V gene data show CDR1 as SGDLS and CDR2 as YYNGEE. Trimming removed 2 bases at V and 5 bases at J, with 14 bases between.

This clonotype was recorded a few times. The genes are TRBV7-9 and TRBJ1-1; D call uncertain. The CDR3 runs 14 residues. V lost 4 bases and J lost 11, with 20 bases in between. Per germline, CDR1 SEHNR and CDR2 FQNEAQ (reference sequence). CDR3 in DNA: TGTGCCAGCAGCTATGACCAGCCCTCAAGTTGGGCTTTCTTT. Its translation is CASSYDQPSSWAFF.

CDR3 coding DNA: TGTGCCAGCAGAGACAGTTCCTACGAGCAGTACTTC. It yields the protein CASRDSSYEQYF. The rearrangement joins TRBV7-2 to TRBJ2-7; maybe TRBD1 (5 bases). Looked up from germline, CDR1 is SGHTA and CDR2 is FQGNSA. The CDR3 is made up of 12 amino acids. The germline V and J ends were trimmed by 6 bases and 1 base, with 7 bases remaining between them.

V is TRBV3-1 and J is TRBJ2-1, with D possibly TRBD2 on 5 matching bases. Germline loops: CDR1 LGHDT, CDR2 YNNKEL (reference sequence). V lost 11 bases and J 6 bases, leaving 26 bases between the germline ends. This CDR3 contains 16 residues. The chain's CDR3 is CASSQQLAWAPNEQFF. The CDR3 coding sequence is TGTGCCTCCAGCCAGCAGCTAGCTTGGGCACCCAATGAGCAGTTCTTC.

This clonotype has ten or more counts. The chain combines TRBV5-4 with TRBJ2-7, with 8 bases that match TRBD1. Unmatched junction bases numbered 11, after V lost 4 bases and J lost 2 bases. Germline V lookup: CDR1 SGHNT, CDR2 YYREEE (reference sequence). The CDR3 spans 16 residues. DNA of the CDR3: TGTGCCAGCAGCCCCGATACAGGGGGAGCAACCTACGAGCAGTACTTC. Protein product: CASSPDTGGATYEQYF.

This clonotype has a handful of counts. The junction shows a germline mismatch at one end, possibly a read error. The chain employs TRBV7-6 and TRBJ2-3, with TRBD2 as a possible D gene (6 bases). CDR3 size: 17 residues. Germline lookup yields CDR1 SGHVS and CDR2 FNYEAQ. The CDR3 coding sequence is TGTGCCAGCACCTTAGGAGTGAAACCTAGCGTGACAGATACGCAGTATTTT. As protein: CASTLGVKPSVTDTQYF. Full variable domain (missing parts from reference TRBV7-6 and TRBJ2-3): GAGVSQSPRYKVTKRGQDVALRCDPISGHVSLYWYRQALGQGPEFLTYFNYEAQQDKSGLPNDRFSAERPEGSISTLTIQRTEQRDSAMYRCASTLGVKPSVTDTQYFGPGTRLTVL.

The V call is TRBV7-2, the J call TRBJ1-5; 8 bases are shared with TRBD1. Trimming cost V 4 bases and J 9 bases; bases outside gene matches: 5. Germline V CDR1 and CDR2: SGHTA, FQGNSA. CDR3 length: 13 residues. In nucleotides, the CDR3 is TGTGCCAGCAGCTATACAGGGGGAGGGCCCCAGCATTTT. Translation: CASSYTGGGPQHF.

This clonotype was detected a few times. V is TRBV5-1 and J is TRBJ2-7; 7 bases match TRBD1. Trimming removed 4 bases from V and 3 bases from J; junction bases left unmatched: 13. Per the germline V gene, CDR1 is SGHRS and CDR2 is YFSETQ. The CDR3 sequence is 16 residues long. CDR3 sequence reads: CASSGATGDPFYEQYF. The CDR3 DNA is TGCGCCAGCAGCGGCGCCACAGGGGACCCCTTCTACGAGCAGTACTTC.

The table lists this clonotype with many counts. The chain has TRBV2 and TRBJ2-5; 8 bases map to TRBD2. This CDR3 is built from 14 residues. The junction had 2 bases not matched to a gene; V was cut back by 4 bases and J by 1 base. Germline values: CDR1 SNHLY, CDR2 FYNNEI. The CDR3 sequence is CASSGRGVQETQYF. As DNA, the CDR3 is TGTGCCAGCAGTGGGCGGGGGGTCCAAGAGACCCAGTACTTC.

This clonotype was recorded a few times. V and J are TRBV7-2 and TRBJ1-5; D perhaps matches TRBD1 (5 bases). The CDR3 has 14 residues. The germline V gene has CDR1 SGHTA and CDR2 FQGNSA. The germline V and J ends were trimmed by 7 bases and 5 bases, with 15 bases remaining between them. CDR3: CASTLGHQDQPQHF. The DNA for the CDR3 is TGTGCCAGCACCTTGGGGCATCAGGATCAGCCCCAGCATTTT.

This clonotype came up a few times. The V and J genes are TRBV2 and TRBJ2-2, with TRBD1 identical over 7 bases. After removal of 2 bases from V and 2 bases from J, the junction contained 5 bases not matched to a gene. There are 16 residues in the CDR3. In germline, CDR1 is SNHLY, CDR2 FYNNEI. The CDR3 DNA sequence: TGTGCCAGCAGTGAACTCCCAGGGGGAAACACCGGGGAGCTGTTTTTT. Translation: CASSELPGGNTGELFF.

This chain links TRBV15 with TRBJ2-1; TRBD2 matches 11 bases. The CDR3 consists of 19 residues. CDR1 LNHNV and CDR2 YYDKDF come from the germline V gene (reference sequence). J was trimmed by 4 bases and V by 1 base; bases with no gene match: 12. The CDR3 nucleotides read TGTGCCACCAGCAGAGTTCCTCCCGAGGGACTAGCGGCTTACAATGAGCAGTTCTTC. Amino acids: CATSRVPPEGLAAYNEQFF.

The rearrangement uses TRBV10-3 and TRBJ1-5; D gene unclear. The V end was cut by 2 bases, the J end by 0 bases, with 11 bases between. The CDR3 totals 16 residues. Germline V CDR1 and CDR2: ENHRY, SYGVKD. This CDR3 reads CAISEEGRNSNQPQHF. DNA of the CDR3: TGTGCCATCAGTGAGGAAGGGAGAAATAGCAATCAGCCCCAGCATTTT.

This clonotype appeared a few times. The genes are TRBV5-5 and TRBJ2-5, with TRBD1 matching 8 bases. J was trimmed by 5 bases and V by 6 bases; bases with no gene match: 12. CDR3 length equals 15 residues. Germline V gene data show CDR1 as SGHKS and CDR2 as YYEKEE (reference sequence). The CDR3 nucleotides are TGTGCCAGCAAACACGGACAGGGAGTAAGGGAGACCCAGTACTTC. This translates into CASKHGQGVRETQYF.

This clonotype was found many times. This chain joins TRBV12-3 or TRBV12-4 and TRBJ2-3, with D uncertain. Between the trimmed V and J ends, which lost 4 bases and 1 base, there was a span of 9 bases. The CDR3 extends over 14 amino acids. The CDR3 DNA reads TGTGCCAGCAGTTACGGGTCGGGCACAGATACGCAGTATTTT. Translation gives CASSYGSGTDTQYF.

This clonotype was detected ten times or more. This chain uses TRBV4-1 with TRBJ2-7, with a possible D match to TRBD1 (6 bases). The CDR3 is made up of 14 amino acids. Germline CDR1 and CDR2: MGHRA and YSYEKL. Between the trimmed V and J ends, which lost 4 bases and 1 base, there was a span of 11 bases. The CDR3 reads CASSPLQGSYEQYF. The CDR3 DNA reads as TGCGCCAGCAGCCCCCTACAGGGTTCCTACGAGCAGTACTTC.

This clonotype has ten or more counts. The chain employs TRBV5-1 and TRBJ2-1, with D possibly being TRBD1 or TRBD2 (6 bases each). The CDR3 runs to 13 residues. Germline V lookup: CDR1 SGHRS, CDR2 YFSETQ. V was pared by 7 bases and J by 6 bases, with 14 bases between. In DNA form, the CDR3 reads TGCGCCAGCCGGACGTGGGGGGCCAATGAGCAGTTCTTC. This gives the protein CASRTWGANEQFF.

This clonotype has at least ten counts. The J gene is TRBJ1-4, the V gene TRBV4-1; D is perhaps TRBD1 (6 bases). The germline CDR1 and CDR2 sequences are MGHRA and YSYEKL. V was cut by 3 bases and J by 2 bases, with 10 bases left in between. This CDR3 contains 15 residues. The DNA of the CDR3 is TGCGCCAGCAGCCAGGGTACAGGGACTAATGAAAAACTGTTTTTT. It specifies CASSQGTGTNEKLFF.

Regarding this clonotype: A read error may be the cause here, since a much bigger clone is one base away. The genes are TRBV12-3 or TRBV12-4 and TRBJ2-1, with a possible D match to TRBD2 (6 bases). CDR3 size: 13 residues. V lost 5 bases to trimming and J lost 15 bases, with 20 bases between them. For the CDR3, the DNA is TGTGCCAGCAGTCCCAACTGGGGGGATTTAGTGTTCTTC. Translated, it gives CASSPNWGDLVFF.

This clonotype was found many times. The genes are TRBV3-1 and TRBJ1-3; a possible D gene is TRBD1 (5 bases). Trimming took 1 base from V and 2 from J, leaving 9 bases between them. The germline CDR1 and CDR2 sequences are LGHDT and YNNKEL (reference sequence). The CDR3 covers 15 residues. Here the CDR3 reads CASSQGGLAGNTIYF. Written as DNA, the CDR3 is TGTGCCAGCAGCCAAGGGGGGTTGGCTGGAAACACCATATATTTT.

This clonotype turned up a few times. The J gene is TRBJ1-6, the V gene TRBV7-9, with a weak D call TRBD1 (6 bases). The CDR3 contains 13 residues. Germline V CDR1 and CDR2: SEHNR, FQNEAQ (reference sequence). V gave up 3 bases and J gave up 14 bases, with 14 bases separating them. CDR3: CASSFRTVTTLHF. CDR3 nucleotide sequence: TGTGCCAGCAGCTTCCGGACAGTCACAACCCTCCACTTT.